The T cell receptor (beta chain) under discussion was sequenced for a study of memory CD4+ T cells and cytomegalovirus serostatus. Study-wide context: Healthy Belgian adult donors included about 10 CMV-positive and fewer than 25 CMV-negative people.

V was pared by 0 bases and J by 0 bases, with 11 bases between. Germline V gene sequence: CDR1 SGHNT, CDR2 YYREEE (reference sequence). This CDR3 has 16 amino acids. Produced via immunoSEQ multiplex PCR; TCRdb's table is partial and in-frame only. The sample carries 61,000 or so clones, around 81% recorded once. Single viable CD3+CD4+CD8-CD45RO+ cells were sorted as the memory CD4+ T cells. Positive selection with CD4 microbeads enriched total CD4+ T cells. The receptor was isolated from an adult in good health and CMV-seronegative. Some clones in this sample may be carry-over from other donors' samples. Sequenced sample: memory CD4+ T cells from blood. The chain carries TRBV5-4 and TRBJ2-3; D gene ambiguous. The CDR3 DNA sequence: TGTGCCAGCAGCTTGGGTCACGCCGGAAGCACAGATACGCAGTATTTT. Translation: CASSLGHAGSTDTQYF.